Listed below are T cell receptor beta chains from one sample, sequenced in a study of T cell responses to AZD1222 COVID-19 vaccine. Assay: immunoSEQ multiplex PCR; the TCRdb copy retains only in-frame clones and omits some. The sample carries approximately 150,000 clones, about 90% recorded once. The material was peripheral blood, obtained 28 days after the second AZD1222 dose. The receptors shown here come from an adult who received the AZD1222 COVID-19 vaccine. Each CDR3 is given with its conserved first and last residue. The order of the fields is V gene, J gene, CDR3 protein.

V: TRBV7-2
J: TRBJ2-3
CDR3: CASSRDGGTQYF

V: TRBV30
J: TRBJ1-4
CDR3: CACYTGVEEKLFF

V: TRBV10-3
J: TRBJ1-6
CDR3: CAIRGDQRNSPLHF

V: TRBV19
J: TRBJ1-4
CDR3: CASSISVTNEKLFF

V: TRBV28
J: TRBJ1-3
CDR3: CASSKGNSGNTIYF

V: TRBV28
J: TRBJ1-2
CDR3: CASSPTGARYGYTF

V: TRBV7-9
J: TRBJ1-4
CDR3: CASSFVRATNEKLFF

V: TRBV7-2
J: TRBJ2-7
CDR3: CASSLFTSGIYEQYF

V: TRBV10-1
J: TRBJ1-5
CDR3: CASSESGQPQHF

V: TRBV7-2
J: TRBJ1-3
CDR3: CASSLGSGNTIYF

V: TRBV5-8
J: TRBJ2-5
CDR3: CASSFDQETQYF

V: TRBV5-1
J: TRBJ2-5
CDR3: CASRMGGGVDQETQYF

V: TRBV3-1/TRBV3-2
J: TRBJ2-5
CDR3: CASSHIGGTETQYF

V: TRBV28
J: TRBJ2-5
CDR3: CASSLIGNQETQYF

V: TRBV24-1
J: TRBJ2-2
CDR3: CATSDMGFTGELFF

V: TRBV5-5
J: TRBJ2-7
CDR3: CASSRREGEQYF

V: TRBV28
J: TRBJ1-5
CDR3: CAVCGTQGQPQHF

V: TRBV12-3/TRBV12-4
J: TRBJ1-1
CDR3: CASTGTVDEAFF

V: TRBV5-8
J: TRBJ2-5
CDR3: CASSRGSVVQETQYF

V: TRBV30
J: TRBJ1-1
CDR3: CAWSVGGSNTEAFF

V: TRBV30
J: TRBJ1-1
CDR3: CAWRGGMKTEAFF

V: TRBV6-5
J: TRBJ1-6
CDR3: CASSSRWGDNSPLHF

V: TRBV30
J: TRBJ2-7
CDR3: CAWTDNSYEQYF

V: TRBV28
J: TRBJ1-2
CDR3: CASTIGGGWGYGYTF

V: TRBV16
J: TRBJ2-2
CDR3: CAGSPQGMGTGELFF

V: TRBV7-2
J: TRBJ1-6
CDR3: CASSPEGGSSPLHF

V: TRBV4-2
J: TRBJ1-5
CDR3: CASSQNTVGDQPQHF

V: TRBV27
J: TRBJ1-4
CDR3: CASSSAPGPPNEKLFF

V: TRBV7-2
J: TRBJ1-2
CDR3: CASSSREGATYGYTF

V: TRBV9
J: TRBJ1-2
CDR3: CASSVGAATLYGYTF

V: TRBV28
J: TRBJ1-2
CDR3: CASSFPQDSIHLGGYTF

V: TRBV20-1
J: TRBJ2-3
CDR3: CSARGENTQYF

V: TRBV6-2/TRBV6-3
J: TRBJ2-4
CDR3: CASSGGTSGNIQYF

V: TRBV27
J: TRBJ1-2
CDR3: CASREVGGPYGYTF

V: TRBV20-1
J: TRBJ2-3
CDR3: CSASLRQGFRTDTQYF

V: TRBV11-2
J: TRBJ2-2
CDR3: CASSPRYTGELFF

V: TRBV10-3
J: TRBJ2-5
CDR3: CAISGVRAMQETQYF

V: TRBV15
J: TRBJ1-5
CDR3: CATSRDRGTNQPQHF

V: TRBV7-9
J: TRBJ1-5
CDR3: CASSEVSGSQPQHF

V: TRBV6-2/TRBV6-3
J: TRBJ2-5
CDR3: CASSLGTFVRETQYF